This T cell receptor beta chain derives from a study of identical twins. Broader study findings: The conclusions drew on cross-sectional statistical analysis instead of tracking the same donors.

The CDR3 is made up of 16 amino acids. CDR1 is SGHRS, CDR2 YFSETQ, per germline. Trimming at V came to 5 bases and at J to 0 bases, leaving 10 bases not matched to a gene. Unique molecular identifiers were present on the cDNA, which also gained a universal primer site by template switching. TCRdb called the 5' RACE reads again in MiXCR, with one record for every CDR3 protein. The table shows some 500,000 distinct CDR3 sequences, with 20% to 25% occurring only once. On this clonotype: Its target is not known.

The sample was also linked to a second study, of T cells expressing NK-cell markers.

The chain employs TRBV5-1 and TRBJ2-7; 8 nucleotides agree with TRBD2. This TCR was recovered from a woman between 18 and 29 years old in good health. Source material: CD4+ T cells sorted from blood. CDR3 in DNA: TGCGCCAGCAGAGTGGCGGGGGGAACAAGCTCCTACGAGCAGTACTTC. Translated: CASRVAGGTSSYEQYF.